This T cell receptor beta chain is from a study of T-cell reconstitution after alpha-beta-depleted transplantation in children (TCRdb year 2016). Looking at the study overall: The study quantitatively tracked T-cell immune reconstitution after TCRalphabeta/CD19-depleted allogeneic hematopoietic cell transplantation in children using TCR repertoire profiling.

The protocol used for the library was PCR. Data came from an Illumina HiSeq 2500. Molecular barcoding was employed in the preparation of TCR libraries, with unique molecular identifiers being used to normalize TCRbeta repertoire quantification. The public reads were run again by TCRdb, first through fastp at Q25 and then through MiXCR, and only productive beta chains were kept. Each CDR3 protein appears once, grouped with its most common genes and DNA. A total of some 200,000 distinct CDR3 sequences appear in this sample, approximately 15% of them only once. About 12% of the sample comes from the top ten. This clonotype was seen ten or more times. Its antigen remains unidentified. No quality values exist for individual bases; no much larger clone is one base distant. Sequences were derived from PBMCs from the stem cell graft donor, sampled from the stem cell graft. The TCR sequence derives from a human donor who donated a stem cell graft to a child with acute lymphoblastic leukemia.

The CDR3 in this case is CASSELQHYEQYF. The bases read TGCGCCAGCAGTGAGCTCCAGCACTACGAGCAGTACTTC. The V and J genes are TRBV10-2 and TRBJ2-7, with the identity of the D gene unclear. CDR3 length: 13 amino acids, cysteine to phenylalanine. The read is trimmed to its CDR3 DNA, 39 bases read in frame from base 1. The junction shows trimming of 2 bases on V and 3 bases on J, plus 8 bases between the germline ends. The germline V gene provides CDR1 WSHSY and CDR2 SAAADI.